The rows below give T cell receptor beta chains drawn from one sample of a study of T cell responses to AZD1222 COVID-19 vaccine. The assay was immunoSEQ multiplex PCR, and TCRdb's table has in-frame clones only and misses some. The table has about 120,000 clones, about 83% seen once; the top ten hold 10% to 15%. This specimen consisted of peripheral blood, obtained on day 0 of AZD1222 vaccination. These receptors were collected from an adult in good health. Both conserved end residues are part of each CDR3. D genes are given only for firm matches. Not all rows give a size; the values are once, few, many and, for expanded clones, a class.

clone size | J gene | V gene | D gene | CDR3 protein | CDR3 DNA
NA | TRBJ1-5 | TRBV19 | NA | CASSISRAPNQPQHF | TGTGCCAGTAGTATATCGCGGGCCCCCAATCAGCCCCAGCATTTT
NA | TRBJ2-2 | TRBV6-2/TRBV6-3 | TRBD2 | CASSRAGAPNTGELFF | TGTGCCAGCAGTCGAGCGGGAGCGCCGAACACCGGGGAGCTGTTTTTT
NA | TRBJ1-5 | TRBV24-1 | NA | CATSARWGGGGQPQHF | TGTGCCACCAGTGCCCGCTGGGGGGGTGGGGGACAGCCCCAGCATTTT
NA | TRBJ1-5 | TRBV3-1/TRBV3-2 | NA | CASSQDSGGSNQPQHF | TGTGCCAGCAGCCAAGATTCCGGGGGTAGCAATCAGCCCCAGCATTTT
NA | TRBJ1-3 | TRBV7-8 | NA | CASSLHWSSGNTIYF | TGTGCCAGCAGCTTACATTGGAGCTCTGGAAACACCATATATTTT
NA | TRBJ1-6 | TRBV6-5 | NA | CASTPLLKSPLHF | TGTGCCAGCACACCCTTACTCAAATCACCCCTCCACTTT
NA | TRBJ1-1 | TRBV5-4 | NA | CASSLDRTEAFF | TGTGCCAGCAGCTTGGACAGGACTGAAGCTTTCTTT
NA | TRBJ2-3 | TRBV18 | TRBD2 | CASSPRLAGGTDTQYF | TGTGCCAGCTCACCACGACTAGCGGGAGGCACAGATACGCAGTATTTT
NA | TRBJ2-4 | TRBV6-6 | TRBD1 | CASSNRGDIQYF | TGTGCCAGCAGCAACAGGGGAGACATTCAGTACTTC
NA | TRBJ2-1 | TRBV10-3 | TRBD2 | CAIRAGDGDEQFF | TGTGCCATCAGAGCGGGAGACGGAGATGAGCAGTTCTTC
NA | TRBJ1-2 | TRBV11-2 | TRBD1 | CASSLSGTVYGYTF | TGTGCCAGCAGCTTGTCCGGGACAGTCTATGGCTACACCTTC
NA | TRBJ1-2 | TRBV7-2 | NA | CASSLDGAFNYGYTF | TGTGCCAGCAGCTTAGATGGGGCCTTTAACTATGGCTACACCTTC
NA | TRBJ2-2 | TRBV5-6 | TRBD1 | CASSSHWGQGVLPGELFF | TGTGCCAGCAGCTCCCATTGGGGACAGGGTGTCCTCCCCGGGGAGCTGTTTTTT
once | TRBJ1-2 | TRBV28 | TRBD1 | CASSLPGTGFVGYTF | TGTGCCAGCAGTTTACCCGGGACAGGGTTTGTTGGCTACACCTTC
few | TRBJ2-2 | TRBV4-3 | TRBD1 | CASSQGDRATGELFF | TGCGCCAGCAGCCAAGGGGACAGGGCCACCGGGGAGCTGTTTTTT
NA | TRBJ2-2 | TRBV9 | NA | CASSVGLFLNTGELFF | TGTGCCAGCAGCGTTGGACTCTTCCTGAACACCGGGGAGCTGTTTTTT
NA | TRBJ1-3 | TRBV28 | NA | CASTLPGNTIYF | TGTGCCAGCACCCTCCCTGGAAACACCATATATTTT
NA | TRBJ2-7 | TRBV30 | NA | CAWSRDGRTYEQYF | TGTGCCTGGAGTAGGGACGGACGTACCTACGAGCAGTACTTC
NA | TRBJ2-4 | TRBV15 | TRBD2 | CATSRDGVAGGSRLNIQYF | TGTGCCACCAGCAGAGATGGGGTAGCGGGAGGATCGAGATTAAACATTCAGTACTTC
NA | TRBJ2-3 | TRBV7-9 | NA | CASSFLGGTDTQYF | TGTGCCAGCAGCTTTTTAGGAGGCACAGATACGCAGTATTTT
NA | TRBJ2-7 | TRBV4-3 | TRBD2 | CASSPGGQGSYEQYF | TGCGCCAGCAGCCCGGGGGGTCAAGGTTCCTACGAGCAGTACTTC
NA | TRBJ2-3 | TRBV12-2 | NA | CASRLAGQSSTDTQYF | TGTGCAAGTCGCTTAGCGGGACAGTCGAGCACAGATACGCAGTATTTT
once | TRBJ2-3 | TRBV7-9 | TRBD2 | CASIQTSESTDTQYF | TGTGCCAGCATTCAGACTAGCGAAAGCACAGATACGCAGTATTTT
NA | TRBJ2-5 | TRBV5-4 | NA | CASSSQGSWGETQYF | TGTGCCAGCAGCTCCCAGGGGTCTTGGGGAGAGACCCAGTACTTC
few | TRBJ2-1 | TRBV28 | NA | CASSLLSSRFYEQFF | TGTGCCAGCAGTTTATTGTCTAGCCGGTTTTATGAGCAGTTCTTC
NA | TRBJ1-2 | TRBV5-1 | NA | CASRENFYGYTF | TGCGCCAGCAGGGAGAACTTCTATGGCTACACCTTC
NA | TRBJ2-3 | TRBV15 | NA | CATSTRGGTDTQYF | TGTGCCACCAGCACCAGGGGAGGAACAGATACGCAGTATTTT
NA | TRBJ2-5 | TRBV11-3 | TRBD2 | CASSLLLAGRGETQYF | TGTGCCAGCAGCTTACTCTTAGCGGGTCGGGGGGAGACCCAGTACTTC
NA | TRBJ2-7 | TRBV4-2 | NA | CASSQEGNLRGGEQYF | TGTGCCAGCAGCCAAGAGGGCAACCTCCGGGGTGGCGAGCAGTACTTC
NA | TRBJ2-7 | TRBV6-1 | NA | CASSEQTYEQYF | TGTGCCAGCAGTGAACAGACCTACGAGCAGTACTTC
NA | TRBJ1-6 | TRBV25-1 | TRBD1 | CASSEGQGYGSPLHF | TGTGCCAGCAGTGAGGGACAGGGTTACGGATCACCCCTCCACTTT
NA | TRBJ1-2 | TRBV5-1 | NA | CASSGRYIGDPDGYTF | TGCGCCAGCAGCGGACGGTACATCGGGGATCCGGATGGCTACACCTTC
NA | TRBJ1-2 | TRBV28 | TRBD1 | CASSLSGQGTGGYTF | TGTGCCAGCAGTCTCTCGGGACAGGGTACAGGCGGCTACACCTTC
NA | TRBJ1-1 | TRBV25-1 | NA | CASSSGGNTEAFF | TGTGCCAGCAGTTCGGGGGGGAACACTGAAGCTTTCTTT
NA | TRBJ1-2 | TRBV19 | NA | CASSRDNSNYGYTF | TGTGCCAGTAGCCGGGACAATAGTAACTATGGCTACACCTTC
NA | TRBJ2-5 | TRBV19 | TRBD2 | CASQTAGEETQYF | TGTGCCAGTCAAACGGCGGGGGAAGAGACCCAGTACTTC
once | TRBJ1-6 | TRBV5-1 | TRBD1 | CASSPAGQGHSPLHF | TGCGCCAGCTCACCCGCGGGACAGGGCCATTCACCCCTCCACTTT
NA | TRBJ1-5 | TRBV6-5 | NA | CASSPLRGQPQHF | TGTGCCAGCAGCCCCCTGCGGGGCCAGCCCCAGCATTTT
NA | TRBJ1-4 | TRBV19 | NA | CASGAGRQEEKLFF | TGTGCCAGTGGCGCGGGACGGCAAGAAGAAAAACTGTTTTTT
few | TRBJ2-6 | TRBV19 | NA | CASSPGTLSGANVLTF | TGTGCCAGTAGTCCTGGGACACTATCTGGGGCCAACGTCCTGACTTTC
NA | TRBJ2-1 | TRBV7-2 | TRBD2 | CATPRDSGRSGEQFF | TGTGCCACCCCGCGTGATAGCGGGAGGTCAGGGGAGCAGTTCTTC
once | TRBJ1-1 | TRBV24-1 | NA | CATRDRQGGNTEAFF | TGTGCCACCAGGGACCGTCAGGGCGGGAACACTGAAGCTTTCTTT
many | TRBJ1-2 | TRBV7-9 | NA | CASSLDPSPGESYTF | TGTGCCAGCAGCTTAGATCCCTCCCCGGGGGAGAGCTACACCTTC
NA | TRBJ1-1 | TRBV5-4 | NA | CASSSPTVNTEAFF | TGTGCCAGCAGCTCCCCTACGGTGAACACTGAAGCTTTCTTT
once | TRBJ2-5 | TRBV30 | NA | CAWSYRVQETQYF | TGTGCCTGGAGTTACAGGGTACAAGAGACCCAGTACTTC
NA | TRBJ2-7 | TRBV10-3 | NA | CATSELTGYEQYF | TGTGCCACCTCAGAACTTACAGGGTACGAGCAGTACTTC
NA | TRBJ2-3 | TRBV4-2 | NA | CASSPGTHAPSTDTQYF | TGTGCCAGCAGCCCCGGGACTCATGCTCCCTCCACAGATACGCAGTATTTT
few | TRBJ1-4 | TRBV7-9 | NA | CASSLDLGKREKLFF | TGTGCCAGCAGCTTAGACTTGGGTAAAAGGGAAAAACTGTTTTTT
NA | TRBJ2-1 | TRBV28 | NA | CASSPPSGRGEQFF | TGTGCCAGCAGTCCCCCCTCGGGTCGGGGTGAGCAGTTCTTC
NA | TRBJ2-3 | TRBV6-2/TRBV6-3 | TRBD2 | CASSHSFGRSSDTQYF | TGTGCCAGCAGTCACAGCTTCGGGAGGAGCTCAGATACGCAGTATTTT
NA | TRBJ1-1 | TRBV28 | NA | CASSFLGTTEAFF | TGTGCCAGCAGTTTCCTGGGGACCACTGAAGCTTTCTTT